This T cell receptor (beta chain) comes out of a study of tumor-infiltrating lymphocytes in primary liver carcinoma. Across the study: The patient population consisted of men and women between 30 and 69 years of age. Maximum tumor diameters ranged from roughly 4 to 11 cm, stage T1-T3 N0M0.

Study-level points and caveats: Tumor-adjacent and tumor-blood pairs shared less of their repertoires than tumor region pairs shared.

Starting from roughly 540 ng of total RNA, TCR beta cDNA was produced with a primer in the constant region. Slightly modified ARM-PCR served as the procedure for the TCR beta libraries. These libraries came from three rounds of nested multiplex PCR. The study ran its first two PCR rounds for 9 to 10 cycles each, using TRBV1-TRBV30 forward primers and a C-beta reverse primer. TCRdb reprocessed the multiplex PCR reads via MiXCR and lists one record per CDR3 protein. Found here are about 310,000 distinct CDR3 sequences, 50% to 75% of them singletons; the top ten hold about 15%. The germline V and J ends were trimmed by 5 bases and 7 bases, with 12 bases remaining between them. The CDR3 is made up of 12 amino acids. CDR1 SGHAT and CDR2 FQDESV come from the germline V gene (reference sequence). Blood RNA originated from unsorted whole blood, with germline DNA additionally extracted. This clonotype was seen ten or more times. What it binds is unknown.

The specimen was peripheral blood. The receptor comes from a woman aged 25 to 39 with primary liver carcinoma and hepatitis B virus infection. The rearrangement joins TRBV11-1 to TRBJ2-7, with a weak D call TRBD1 (5 bases). The CDR3: CASSPGLKEQYF. The CDR3 DNA reads TGTGCCAGCAGCCCAGGGTTGAAAGAGCAGTACTTC. The full variable domain, its missing parts supplied by reference TRBV11-1 and TRBJ2-7, is EAEVAQSPRYKITEKSQAVAFWCDPISGHATLYWYRQILGQGPELLVQFQDESVVDDSQLPKDRFSAERLKGVDSTLKIQPAELGDSAMYLCASSPGLKEQYFGPGTRLTVT.